A selection of T cell receptor beta chains follows, all from one sample in a study of shared clonotypes between healthy human individuals. Only in-frame clones appear in the TCRdb table, and some are missing; sequencing was by immunoSEQ multiplex PCR. Of 650,000 to 800,000 clones listed, 72% are singletons. Sample: memory CD4+ T cells sorted from blood. These receptor sequences come from a woman in her twenties or thirties in good health. Each CDR3 is given with its conserved first and last residue. A D gene is named only where the DNA matches it firmly. A row's size may be missing; if present it is once, few, many or a size class.

clone_size,v_call,d_call,j_call,cdr3_nt,cdr3_aa
.,TRBV18,.,TRBJ2-5,TGTGCCAGCTCACCTCAGGCTCTCGAGACCCAGTACTTC,CASSPQALETQYF
.,TRBV28,.,TRBJ2-1,TGTGCCAGCAGTTTATTAACAGGGTCCTACAATGAGCAGTTCTTC,CASSLLTGSYNEQFF
.,TRBV7-2,.,TRBJ2-6,TGTGCCAGCAGCTTAACTGGGGCCAACGTCCTGACTTTC,CASSLTGANVLTF
.,TRBV19,.,TRBJ2-7,TGTGCCAGTGGGAATCTAGGATCCTACGAGCAGTACTTC,CASGNLGSYEQYF
.,TRBV29-1,TRBD1,TRBJ2-5,TGCAGCGTTGATAGTCAGGGGGTAGAGACCCAGTACTTC,CSVDSQGVETQYF
.,TRBV5-6,.,TRBJ1-1,TGTGCCAGCAGCCTACTCGGGGGGGACGTAATGAACACTGAAGCTTTCTTT,CASSLLGGDVMNTEAFF
.,TRBV4-1,.,TRBJ2-7,TGCGCCAGCAGCCAAGGGTTTGTCAGGACCCCGGGTGTTGACGAGCAGTACTTC,CASSQGFVRTPGVDEQYF
once,TRBV5-4,.,TRBJ1-1,TGTGCCAGCAGCAAGGACATCTCGGGGGAAGCTTTCTTT,CASSKDISGEAFF
few,TRBV5-5,.,TRBJ2-1,TGTGCCAGCAGCTTGGGTCTAGCCGAGAATGAGCAGTTCTTC,CASSLGLAENEQFF
.,TRBV15,.,TRBJ2-5,TGTGCCACCAGCAGATTACAGGTACAAGATCGGACCCAGTACTTC,CATSRLQVQDRTQYF